This is a list of T cell receptor beta chains from one sample in a study of T cells in Graves' hyperthyroidism and ophthalmopathy. TCRdb passed the multiplex PCR reads through MiXCR, listing each CDR3 protein once. The sample has about 290,000 distinct CDR3 sequences; about 15% are singletons. The specimen sequenced was blood. The receptors here all came from a woman aged 60-70 years with Graves' ophthalmopathy. CDR3s include the opening cysteine and the closing phenylalanine or tryptophan. The D gene is left open where the match is weak. Not all rows give a size; the values are once, few, many and, for expanded clones, a class.

>TRBJ2-5|many|TRBD1|TRBV24-1
CATSDDQGAKETQYF
TGTGCCACCAGTGACGACCAGGGGGCAAAGGAGACCCAGTACTTC
>TRBJ1-4|many|-|TRBV7-8
CASSLREKLFF
TGTGCCAGCAGCTTACGGGAAAAACTGTTTTTT
>TRBJ2-3|many|TRBD2|TRBV18
CASSPEAGDTDTQYF
TGTGCCAGCTCACCGGAAGCGGGGGACACAGATACGCAGTATTTT
>TRBJ1-1|many|-|TRBV4-2
CASSHLDRNTEAFF
TGCGCCAGCAGCCACCTGGACAGGAACACTGAAGCTTTCTTT
>TRBJ1-2|many|-|TRBV12-3/TRBV12-4
CASSLGPGYTF
TGTGCCAGCAGTTTAGGGCCTGGATACACCTTC
>TRBJ2-3|many|TRBD1|TRBV5-1
CASSLRTGGDTQYF
TGCGCCAGCAGCTTGAGGACAGGGGGGGATACGCAGTATTTT
>TRBJ1-5|many|TRBD1|TRBV28
CASSLFSAPRGVVSSNQPQHF
TGTGCCAGCAGTTTATTTTCAGCTCCCAGGGGGGTTGTTTCAAGCAATCAGCCCCAGCATTTT
>TRBJ2-1|few|TRBD2|TRBV20-1
CSAREGAGGFNEQFF
TGCAGTGCTAGAGAAGGAGCGGGAGGGTTCAATGAGCAGTTCTTC
>TRBJ1-5|many|-|TRBV20-1
CSARGIGTSNQPQHF
TGCAGTGCTAGAGGGATAGGGACCAGCAATCAGCCCCAGCATTTT
>TRBJ1-2|many|-|TRBV12-3/TRBV12-4
CASSLVKYGYTF
TGTGCCAGCAGTTTAGTTAAATATGGCTACACCTTC
>TRBJ2-1|-|-|TRBV9
CASSGTYIGEQFF
TGTGCCAGCAGCGGAACGTACATAGGTGAGCAGTTCTTC
>TRBJ1-6|-|TRBD1|TRBV6-1
CASSSGQDNSPLHF
TGTGCCAGCAGTTCGGGACAGGATAATTCACCCCTCCACTTT
>TRBJ2-3|many|TRBD2|TRBV28
CASSLVARGRDTQYF
TGTGCCAGCAGTTTAGTCGCGCGGGGGAGAGATACGCAGTATTTT
>TRBJ1-6|-|-|TRBV15
CATSGGGRSPLHF
TGTGCCACCAGCGGCGGAGGTCGATCACCCCTCCACTTT
>TRBJ1-1|few|-|TRBV27
CASSLGAGLNTEAFF
TGTGCCAGCAGTTTAGGGGCAGGATTGAACACTGAAGCTTTCTTT
>TRBJ1-2|many|-|TRBV3-1
CASSPTGPNYGYTF
TGTGCCAGCAGCCCGACAGGTCCTAACTATGGCTACACCTTC
>TRBJ2-1|few|TRBD2|TRBV15
CATSSGTSPLFWQFF
TGTGCCACCAGCAGCGGGACTAGCCCGTTGTTCTGGCAGTTCTTC
>TRBJ1-5|many|-|TRBV7-2
CASSLRRTGQPQHF
TGTGCCAGCAGCTTACGACGGACCGGGCAGCCCCAGCATTTT
>TRBJ2-5|few|TRBD2|TRBV20-1
CSASDPAVGGGTQYF
TGCAGTGCTAGCGACCCGGCCGTCGGGGGGGGGACCCAGTACTTC
>TRBJ2-7|many|-|TRBV20-1
CSARETSGTRSSYEQYF
TGCAGTGCTAGAGAAACAAGTGGGACTCGCAGCTCCTACGAGCAGTACTTC
>TRBJ1-1|many|-|TRBV5-1
CASSSLGYADMNTEAFF
TGCGCCAGCAGCTCGCTGGGGTATGCAGACATGAACACTGAAGCTTTCTTT
>TRBJ2-3|many|TRBD2|TRBV4-3
CASSQEGTSSTDTQYF
TGCGCCAGCAGCCAAGAAGGGACTAGTAGCACAGATACGCAGTATTTT
>TRBJ1-3|many|-|TRBV2
CASIQRGNYGNTIYF
TGTGCCAGCATTCAGAGGGGGAATTATGGAAACACCATATATTTT
>TRBJ2-1|many|-|TRBV12-3/TRBV12-4
CASRILWGSANHEQFF
TGTGCCAGCAGAATCTTGTGGGGGAGTGCGAATCATGAGCAGTTCTTC
>TRBJ2-1|many|TRBD2|TRBV19
CASSLRLAYYNEQFF
TGTGCCAGTAGTTTAAGACTAGCCTATTACAATGAGCAGTTCTTC
>TRBJ2-4|-|-|TRBV9
CASSVAPMGENIQYF
TGTGCCAGCAGCGTAGCTCCGATGGGGGAAAACATTCAGTACTTC
>TRBJ2-5|-|-|TRBV7-8
CASSFSGGKTQYF
TGTGCCAGCAGCTTTTCGGGGGGCAAGACCCAGTACTTC
>TRBJ1-1|many|-|TRBV19
CASKPFMNTEAFF
TGTGCCAGTAAGCCCTTCATGAACACTGAAGCTTTCTTT
>TRBJ1-2|few|-|TRBV19
CASTTQRGHSSPYGYTF
TGTGCCAGTACCACCCAGCGGGGGCATTCCTCTCCCTATGGCTACACCTTC
>TRBJ1-3|few|-|TRBV9
CASSVAWGISGNTIYF
TGTGCCAGCAGCGTAGCTTGGGGGATTTCTGGAAACACCATATATTTT